Listed below are T cell receptor beta chains from one sample, sequenced in a study of cytomegalovirus exposure and HLA in healthy donors. Data came from immunoSEQ multiplex PCR; TCRdb stores just in-frame clones and leaves some out. The table records 60,000 to 75,000 clones, around 78% of them present only once. The sequenced sample was PBMCs. The receptor set was obtained from a man aged 18 to 35 in good health and CMV-seropositive. Each CDR3 is given with its conserved first and last residue. Each record gives: D gene, V gene, J gene, clone size, CDR3 protein, CDR3 DNA. D genes are given only for firm matches. Size values are once, few and many counts, or a class for expanded clones, and some rows have none.

>TRBD1|TRBV28|TRBJ2-3|once
CASDTGVTSTDTQYF
TGTGCCAGCGATACAGGGGTTACTAGCACAGATACGCAGTATTTT
>-|TRBV6-5|TRBJ2-5|-
CASSSSGETQYF
TGTGCCAGCAGCTCCTCCGGGGAGACCCAGTACTTC
>-|TRBV14|TRBJ2-5|-
CASSHEAFQETQYF
TGTGCCAGCAGCCATGAGGCCTTCCAAGAGACCCAGTACTTC
>TRBD1|TRBV6-1|TRBJ1-1|-
CASSVGQGGTEAFF
TGTGCCAGCAGCGTAGGACAGGGAGGAACTGAAGCTTTCTTT
>-|TRBV10-3|TRBJ2-7|-
CAISGGENEQYF
TGTGCCATCAGTGGAGGCGAGAACGAGCAGTACTTC
>-|TRBV5-4|TRBJ1-4|-
CASSPPGGEKLFF
TGTGCCAGCAGCCCCCCGGGGGGTGAAAAACTGTTTTTT
>TRBD2|TRBV5-1|TRBJ2-3|-
CASSVLAGGPKDTQYF
TGCGCCAGCAGCGTCCTAGCGGGAGGGCCTAAAGATACGCAGTATTTT
>TRBD1|TRBV14|TRBJ1-2|-
CASSQDRTGGDGYTF
TGTGCCAGCAGCCAAGATAGGACAGGGGGCGATGGCTACACCTTC
>-|TRBV19|TRBJ1-1|-
CASSPRGGGEAFF
TGTGCCAGTAGTCCCCGAGGGGGTGGTGAAGCTTTCTTT
>-|TRBV2|TRBJ1-5|-
CASSETQGWNQPQHF
TGTGCCAGCAGTGAAACGCAGGGTTGGAATCAGCCCCAGCATTTT
>TRBD1|TRBV4-1|TRBJ1-5|-
CASSQDRGYNQPQHF
TGCGCCAGCAGCCAAGACAGGGGGTATAATCAGCCCCAGCATTTT
>TRBD2|TRBV10-2|TRBJ2-5|-
CASSGERGSFQETQYF
TGCGCCAGCAGTGGCGAGCGGGGGAGTTTCCAAGAGACCCAGTACTTC
>-|TRBV15|TRBJ1-4|-
CATSSRATNEKLFF
TGTGCCACCAGCAGTAGAGCAACTAATGAAAAACTGTTTTTT
>-|TRBV5-1|TRBJ1-2|once
CASSLVGGDGYTF
TGCGCCAGCAGCTTGGTAGGGGGGGATGGCTACACCTTC
>TRBD2|TRBV6-5|TRBJ2-7|few
CASRAGVREQYF
TGTGCCAGCCGGGCGGGAGTCCGTGAGCAGTACTTC
>TRBD2|TRBV10-2|TRBJ2-7|-
CASRTSDPYEQYF
TGCGCCAGCAGGACTAGCGATCCCTACGAGCAGTACTTC
>TRBD2|TRBV5-1|TRBJ2-5|-
CASSFVQRERETQYF
TGCGCCAGCAGCTTTGTCCAGCGGGAGAGGGAGACCCAGTACTTC
>-|TRBV29-1|TRBJ2-3|-
CSVRDTSTDTQYF
TGCAGCGTACGGGATACTAGCACAGATACGCAGTATTTT
>-|TRBV25-1|TRBJ1-1|-
CASGEDGMNTEAFF
TGTGCCAGCGGGGAGGACGGCATGAACACTGAAGCTTTCTTT
>TRBD1|TRBV5-1|TRBJ1-1|once
CASSLGRDRIYTEAFF
TGCGCCAGCAGCTTGGGCCGGGACAGGATATACACTGAAGCTTTCTTT
>-|TRBV30|TRBJ2-7|-
CAWSPPGSSYEQYF
TGTGCCTGGAGTCCCCCGGGGTCAAGCTACGAGCAGTACTTC
>TRBD1|TRBV4-1|TRBJ1-5|once
CASSQETGHNQPQHF
TGCGCCAGCAGCCAAGAGACAGGGCACAATCAGCCCCAGCATTTT
>TRBD1|TRBV30|TRBJ1-3|-
CARRSGGFLNTIYF
TGTGCCCGCCGATCAGGGGGATTTCTAAACACCATATATTTT
>TRBD1|TRBV30|TRBJ1-4|-
CAWSVGQGSEKLFF
TGTGCCTGGAGTGTGGGACAGGGAAGTGAAAAACTGTTTTTT
>TRBD2|TRBV4-1|TRBJ2-5|-
CASSQVPGTSAEETQYF
TGCGCCAGCAGCCAGGTCCCCGGGACTAGCGCCGAAGAGACCCAGTACTTC
>-|TRBV29-1|TRBJ1-2|-
CSVEKLTRGRGFEGYTF
TGCAGCGTTGAAAAACTAACGAGGGGCAGGGGCTTTGAAGGCTACACCTTC